The 25 T cell receptor beta chains below all came from one sample that was sequenced in a study of T-cell memory formation after mild COVID-19. TCRdb independently ran MiXCR on the 5' RACE reads; one entry per CDR3 protein. The sample consists of 280,000 or so distinct CDR3 sequences, approximately 8% of them appearing once. Specimen: PBMCs or a T cell subset sorted from them (not recorded which). The source of these receptors is a man in his late teens or twenties who had mild COVID-19 (a few samples of this study predate the infection). Cell type and time point are not known.

This clonotype was seen ten or more times. The rearrangement links TRBV7-9 to TRBJ1-6, with D possibly matching TRBD1 (6 bases). Trimming removed 2 bases at V and 8 bases at J, with 13 bases between. In germline, CDR1 is SEHNR, CDR2 FQNEAQ (reference sequence). The CDR3 length is 15 residues. DNA for the CDR3: TGTGCCAGCAGCTTACAGGGAAGGGGGGATTCACCCCTCCACTTT. Its translation is CASSLQGRGDSPLHF.

The V and J genes are TRBV6-6 and TRBJ1-6, with D unclear. The germline V gene has CDR1 MNHNY and CDR2 SVGAGI (reference sequence). This CDR3 comprises 19 residues. Trimming removed 2 bases from V and 0 bases from J, with 17 bases in between. DNA of the CDR3: TGTGCCAGCAGTTACCCTCCGATGGGCTTGAGCTCCTATAATTCACCCCTCCACTTT. Amino acid sequence: CASSYPPMGLSSYNSPLHF.

The chain recombines TRBV9 with TRBJ2-5, with D possibly matching TRBD1 (5 bases). V dropped 1 base and J dropped 8 bases, with 15 bases sitting between them. Germline V gene sequence: CDR1 SGDLS, CDR2 YYNGEE. This CDR3 has 14 amino acids. CDR3 nucleotides: TGTGCCAGCAGCGTAACGATAGGGGTAGACACCCAGTACTTC. Translating it yields CASSVTIGVDTQYF.

This clonotype was seen only a few times. The rearrangement joins TRBV6-5 to TRBJ2-1; tentative D call: TRBD2 (6 bases). Deletions cut 5 bases from V and 2 bases from J, with 16 bases between. In germline, CDR1 is MNHEY, CDR2 SVGAGI. The CDR3 contains 16 residues. CDR3 region: CASSPVSGTTYNEQFF. For the CDR3, the DNA is TGTGCCAGCAGTCCCGTTAGCGGAACGACCTACAATGAGCAGTTCTTC.

This clonotype was seen more than once but under ten times. V and J are TRBV13 and TRBJ2-1, with D tentatively TRBD1 (5 bases). V was trimmed by 5 bases and J by 0 bases, leaving 11 bases between them. This CDR3 contains 15 residues. In germline, CDR1 is PRHDT, CDR2 FYEKMQ (reference sequence). In nucleotides, the CDR3 is TGTGCCAGCAGCCTACAGGTGAGCTCCTACAATGAGCAGTTCTTC. Encoded protein: CASSLQVSSYNEQFF.

There are a few counts of this clonotype. The chain carries TRBV4-2 and TRBJ2-5, with D possibly being TRBD1 (6 bases). The V and J ends lost 0 bases and 2 bases respectively, with 13 bases between them. The CDR3 consists of 16 residues. Germline CDR1 and CDR2: LGHNA and YNFKEQ. CDR3 region: CASSQDRQEKQETQYF. CDR3 DNA sequence: TGTGCCAGCAGCCAAGATAGACAGGAAAAACAAGAGACCCAGTACTTC.

V gene TRBV6-5 combines with J gene TRBJ2-1, with 9 positions matching TRBD1. J gave up 16 bases and V 0 bases, and 13 bases lay outside the gene matches. Per the germline V gene, CDR1 is MNHEY and CDR2 is SVGAGI. This CDR3 contains 15 residues. The CDR3 loop is CASSYSTPIRDRVFF. For the CDR3, the DNA is TGTGCCAGCAGTTACTCGACGCCGATCCGGGACAGGGTCTTCTTC.

The chain is built from TRBV2 and TRBJ2-3, with 9 nucleotides matching TRBD1. Germline-derived CDR1 and CDR2 are SNHLY and FYNNEI. CDR3 length equals 16 residues. Germline trimming cut 5 bases from V and 4 bases from J; bases unmatched to any gene: 10. In nucleotides, the CDR3 is TGTGCCAGCAGTCCCAGGACAGGGGCTAAGCCAGATACGCAGTATTTT. It codes for CASSPRTGAKPDTQYF.

This clonotype was observed at least ten times. The CDR3 DNA follows: TGCGCCAGCAGCACCCGACAGGCAGGTAGCGTGTACAATGAGCAGTTCTTC. This codes for CASSTRQAGSVYNEQFF. V gene TRBV5-1 combines with J gene TRBJ2-1; D is possibly TRBD1 (6 bases). Germline V lookup: CDR1 SGHRS, CDR2 YFSETQ. This CDR3 has 17 residues. V shed 4 bases and J shed 4 bases, with 21 bases lying between them.

This clonotype was seen a handful of times. This chain connects TRBV7-6 to TRBJ1-1, with TRBD1 as a possible D gene (6 bases). The CDR3 consists of 16 residues. Germline V gene data show CDR1 as SGHVS and CDR2 as FNYEAQ. The V gene lost 5 bases and the J gene lost 4 bases, with 20 bases spanning the gap. CDR3 sequence reads: CASSLVQGPTVTEAFF. CDR3 sequence (DNA): TGTGCCAGCAGCCTCGTACAGGGACCGACGGTCACTGAAGCTTTCTTT.

The CDR3 nucleotides are TGCAGTGCTAGGCCCCCGACAGGGGCCCCCACTGAAGCTTTCTTT. It is translated as CSARPPTGAPTEAFF. The rearrangement links TRBV20-1 to TRBJ1-1; 8 bases are a match to TRBD1. J lost 4 bases, V lost 3 bases, and 10 bases had no gene match. Germline CDR1 and CDR2: DFQATT and SNEGSKA (reference sequence). The CDR3 runs 15 residues.

This clonotype turned up a few times. The chain joins TRBV12-3 or TRBV12-4 to TRBJ2-2, with 12 bases fitting TRBD2. The CDR3 runs 15 residues. The V segment lost 4 bases and the J segment 6 bases; nucleotides outside the gene matches: 3. The CDR3 DNA reads as TGTGCCAGCAGTTCTAGCGGGGGGGCCGCCGGGGAGCTGTTTTTT. Protein sequence: CASSSSGGAAGELFF.

The table lists this clonotype with a few counts. The V call is TRBV5-1, the J call TRBJ2-7; D not certain. The CDR3 totals 14 residues. Per germline, CDR1 SGHRS and CDR2 YFSETQ. Trimming left V 2 bases short and J 7 bases short, with 16 bases between. CDR3 loop: CASSFRTPGREQYF. The CDR3, as DNA: TGCGCCAGCAGCTTCCGGACCCCAGGTCGGGAGCAGTACTTC.

This sequence joins TRBV9 and TRBJ2-3; 8 nucleotides agree with TRBD1. Germline V gives CDR1 SGDLS, CDR2 YYNGEE. The junction had 7 bases not matched to a gene; V was cut back by 3 bases and J by 4 bases. The CDR3 is made up of 15 amino acids. The CDR3 sequence is CASSGQDRAADTQYF. DNA for the CDR3: TGTGCCAGCAGCGGCCAGGACAGGGCCGCAGATACGCAGTATTTT.

The chain combines TRBV18 with TRBJ1-1; D is unresolved. The ends were cut back, 2 bases at V and 0 bases at J, with 10 bases in the middle. The CDR3 totals 15 residues. CDR1 and CDR2 (germline): KGHSH, LQKENI. CDR3: CASSPSGQMNTEAFF. The CDR3 DNA sequence: TGTGCCAGCTCACCATCGGGCCAAATGAACACTGAAGCTTTCTTT. Combining the CDR3 with reference TRBV18 and TRBJ1-1 gives the whole variable domain NAGVMQNPRHLVRRRGQEARLRCSPMKGHSHVYWYRQLPEEGLKFMVYLQKENIIDESGMPKERFSAEFPKEGPSILRIQQVVRGDSAAYFCASSPSGQMNTEAFFGQGTRLTVV.

The V call is TRBV5-6, the J call TRBJ1-2, with 9 bases aligning to TRBD1. V lost 4 bases, J lost 5 bases, and 3 bases stayed unmatched. The CDR3 consists of 13 residues. Germline-derived CDR1 and CDR2 are SGHDT and YYEEEE. The CDR3 region is CASSIQGAYGYTF. CDR3 bases: TGTGCCAGCAGCATACAGGGGGCTTATGGCTACACCTTC.

The V call is TRBV7-9, the J call TRBJ1-1; D remains unclear. CDR1 and CDR2 from the germline V gene are SEHNR and FQNEAQ (reference sequence). V was shortened by 5 bases and J by 3 bases, with 10 bases between the two germline ends. The CDR3 is made up of 13 amino acids. The CDR3 nucleotides read TGTGCCAGCAGCCTTATGGAGGACACTGAAGCTTTCTTT. It encodes CASSLMEDTEAFF. The variable domain in full, with the rest retrieved from reference TRBV7-9 and TRBJ1-1, is DTGVSQNPRHKITKRGQNVTFRCDPISEHNRLYWYRQTLGQGPEFLTYFQNEAQLEKSRLLSDRFSAERPKGSFSTLEIQRTEQGDSAMYLCASSLMEDTEAFFGQGTRLTVV.

This clonotype was counted ten times or more. The chain carries TRBV7-3 and TRBJ1-6; D gene unclear. Germline V gene data show CDR1 as SGHTA and CDR2 as FQGTGA. This CDR3 contains 17 residues. Trimming took 2 bases from V and 8 from J, leaving 19 bases between them. CDR3 in amino acids: CASSLELWRTNDSPLHF. The CDR3 coding sequence is TGTGCCAGCAGCTTAGAGCTCTGGAGGACGAACGATTCACCCCTCCACTTT.

This clonotype has a handful of counts. V is TRBV10-3 and J is TRBJ2-2, with D tentatively TRBD1 (6 bases). V gave up 3 bases and J gave up 1 base, with 12 bases separating them. The CDR3 has 16 amino acids. Germline V lookup: CDR1 ENHRY, CDR2 SYGVKD. This chain's CDR3 is CAISDPGQKNTGELFF. The CDR3 coding sequence is TGTGCCATCAGTGATCCCGGACAGAAGAACACCGGGGAGCTGTTTTTT.

The V gene is TRBV28, the J gene TRBJ2-1; D unclear. V was pared by 10 bases and J by 7 bases, with 14 bases between. Germline V CDR1 and CDR2: MDHEN, SYDVKM. This CDR3 contains 12 residues. CDR3 sequence: CATGEQANEQFF. The CDR3 nucleotides are TGTGCCACCGGAGAGCAGGCAAATGAGCAGTTCTTC. Filled out from reference TRBV28 and TRBJ2-1, the complete variable domain reads DVKVTQSSRYLVKRTGEKVFLECVQDMDHENMFWYRQDPGLGLRLIYFSYDVKMKEKGDIPEGYSVSREKKERFSLILESASTNQTSMYLCATGEQANEQFFGPGTRLTVL.

This clonotype occurred a few times. The chain combines TRBV7-9 with TRBJ2-1; D possibly matches TRBD1 or TRBD2 (5 bases each). In germline, CDR1 is SEHNR, CDR2 FQNEAQ (reference sequence). Trimming shortened V by 5 bases and J by 5 bases, and 13 bases separated the two germline ends. CDR3 length: 14 amino acids. CDR3 sequence: CASSPAGADNEQFF. CDR3 in DNA: TGTGCCAGCAGCCCCGCCGGGGCCGACAATGAGCAGTTCTTC.

The rearrangement uses TRBV4-3 and TRBJ2-7; a possible D gene is TRBD2 (5 bases). The CDR3 is made up of 11 amino acids. The germline V and J ends were trimmed by 3 bases and 7 bases, with 7 bases remaining between them. CDR1 and CDR2 (germline): LGHNA, YSLEER. The CDR3 here is CASSQSGEQYF. The CDR3 DNA reads as TGCGCCAGCAGCCAGTCGGGGGAGCAGTACTTC.

CDR3 residues: CASSLGSTWFAFF. In DNA form, the CDR3 reads TGTGCCAGCAGCTTAGGATCGACGTGGTTCGCTTTCTTT. This chain joins TRBV7-9 and TRBJ1-1, with D uncertain. Per the germline V gene, CDR1 is SEHNR and CDR2 is FQNEAQ (reference sequence). Trimming shortened V by 1 base and J by 11 bases, and 14 bases separated the two germline ends. The CDR3 spans 13 residues.

This clonotype showed up just a few times. The V call is TRBV3-1, the J call TRBJ1-6, with 8 bases lining up with TRBD1. The CDR3 is made up of 15 amino acids. The germline V gene encodes CDR1 LGHDT and CDR2 YNNKEL (reference sequence). The V gene end was trimmed by 3 bases and the J gene end by 7 bases; junction bases not matched to a gene: 5. Here the CDR3 DNA reads TGTGCCAGCAGCCAGACGGACAGGGACAATTCACCCCTCCACTTT. It codes for CASSQTDRDNSPLHF.

At least ten counts were recorded for this clonotype. This chain joins TRBV5-5 and TRBJ2-4, with 7 bases aligning to TRBD1. Germline CDR1 SGHKS, CDR2 YYEKEE (reference sequence). V trimming: 4 bases; J trimming: 7 bases; junction bases outside the gene matches: 8. This CDR3 contains 14 residues. The CDR3 region has the DNA TGTGCCAGCAGCCGACGACAGGGTCCGAACATTCAGTACTTC. Residues: CASSRRQGPNIQYF.